This entry lists 30 T cell receptor beta chains sequenced from one sample in a study of T-cell memory formation after mild COVID-19. MiXCR was run by TCRdb on the 5' RACE reads, yielding one entry per CDR3 protein. The sample lists more than 350,000 distinct CDR3 sequences; about 17% were seen once. The sample comprised PBMCs or a T cell subset sorted from them (not recorded which). The receptors were gathered from a man younger than 30 who had mild COVID-19 (a few samples of this study predate the infection). Cell type and time point are not known.

A few counts support this clonotype. The germline gene is not matched at one end of the junction; a read error may be the cause. The chain joins TRBV7-7 to TRBJ2-5; 7 positions match TRBD2. The germline CDR1 and CDR2 sequences are SSHAT and FNYEAQ (reference sequence). The CDR3 is 14 amino acids. The CDR3 protein is CASSSIGLGETQYF. The CDR3 nucleotides are TGTGCTAGCAGCTCGATAGGACTAGGAGAGACCCAGTACTTC.

This clonotype was observed a few times. The chain is built from TRBV3-1 and TRBJ2-3; maybe TRBD1 (7 bases). The CDR3 consists of 15 residues. Germline V gene sequence: CDR1 LGHDT, CDR2 YNNKEL (reference sequence). V was shortened by 0 bases and J by 14 bases, with 21 bases between the two germline ends. CDR3 bases: TGTGCCAGCAGCCAAGAAAGGCGGGACAGATCCCTTTGGTATTTT. This translates into CASSQERRDRSLWYF.

The rearrangement joins TRBV3-1 to TRBJ2-7; 8 positions agree with TRBD2. Germline CDR1 LGHDT, CDR2 YNNKEL (reference sequence). The CDR3 is 15 residues long. V was clipped by 3 bases and J by 6 bases; unmatched bases: 10. The CDR3 DNA is TGTGCCAGCAGCCACGGTAGCGGGGAAGATATCGAGCAGTACTTC. Translating gives CASSHGSGEDIEQYF.

In its sample, this clonotype was seen a few times. The genes are TRBV12-3 or TRBV12-4 and TRBJ1-2, with a tentative D call TRBD1 (5 bases). The CDR3 loop spans 14 amino acids. The V end was cut by 6 bases, the J end by 6 bases, with 17 bases between. The CDR3: CASRPASPGDGYTF. The CDR3 DNA follows: TGTGCCAGCAGACCGGCCTCCCCGGGGGATGGCTACACCTTC.

The chain employs TRBV20-1 and TRBJ1-6, with D possibly matching TRBD1 (6 bases). Germline CDR1 reads DFQATT; CDR2 reads SNEGSKA (reference sequence). This CDR3 is built from 13 residues. V lost 4 bases and J lost 8, with 12 bases in between. The CDR3 region is CSATPSGDSPLHF. The CDR3, as DNA: TGCAGTGCTACCCCCTCAGGGGATTCACCCCTCCACTTT.

This clonotype was seen many times. This chain joins TRBV19 and TRBJ1-5; 8 bases are shared with TRBD1. J lost 8 bases, V lost 6 bases, and 12 bases had no gene match. Germline values: CDR1 LNHDA, CDR2 SQIVND (reference sequence). The CDR3 spans 15 residues. CDR3 bases: TGTGCCAGTAGACCCGGGACAGGCGCTCCAGAGCCCCAGCATTTT. Amino acids: CASRPGTGAPEPQHF.

This clonotype was observed a handful of times. The chain has TRBV6-2 or TRBV6-3 and TRBJ1-1, with D uncertain. The CDR3 runs to 11 residues. Trimming left V 6 bases short and J 13 bases short, with 15 bases between. Germline lookup yields CDR1 MNHEY and CDR2 SVGEGT. The CDR3 region has the DNA TGTGCCAGCAGCCCCCTCCCCAAAGGTTTCTTT. Translation: CASSPLPKGFF.

This chain joins TRBV7-2 and TRBJ2-5; 8 bases agree with TRBD1. Trimming removed 5 bases from V and 4 bases from J; junction bases left unmatched: 21. This CDR3 comprises 19 residues. Germline V gene sequence: CDR1 SGHTA, CDR2 FQGNSA. The CDR3 reads CASSVSPRGRALWGETQYF. The CDR3 DNA sequence: TGTGCCAGCAGCGTGAGCCCCAGGGGGCGAGCCTTATGGGGAGAGACCCAGTACTTC. Full variable domain (missing parts from reference TRBV7-2 and TRBJ2-5): GAGVSQSPSNKVTEKGKDVELRCDPISGHTALYWYRQSLGQGLEFLIYFQGNSAPDKSGLPSDRFSAERTGGSVSTLTIQRTQQEDSAVYLCASSVSPRGRALWGETQYFGPGTRLLVL.

This clonotype was observed a few times. CDR3 nucleotides: TGTGCCAGCAAGGAAACCCGACGTAGGGAGACCCAGTACTTC. Its translation is CASKETRRRETQYF. The rearrangement uses TRBV27 and TRBJ2-5; D not resolved. V was clipped by 7 bases and J by 5 bases, with 17 bases between them. The CDR3 contains 14 residues. The germline V gene encodes CDR1 MNHEY and CDR2 SMNVEV (reference sequence).

The V gene is TRBV29-1, the J gene TRBJ2-1; D perhaps matches TRBD2 (6 bases). In germline, CDR1 is SQVTM, CDR2 ANQGSEA. The germline V and J ends were trimmed by 4 bases and 6 bases, with 10 bases remaining between them. The CDR3 has 12 residues. The CDR3 region is CSVGRGANEQFF. DNA of the CDR3: TGCAGCGTTGGTCGCGGGGCCAATGAGCAGTTCTTC.

This rearrangement joins TRBV9 to TRBJ2-1, with D tentatively TRBD1 (5 bases). Germline V gene data show CDR1 as SGDLS and CDR2 as YYNGEE. The CDR3 spans 12 residues. CDR3 sequence: CALRDRPNEQFF. CDR3 DNA sequence: TGTGCACTAAGAGACAGACCCAATGAGCAGTTCTTC.

V and J are TRBV5-6 and TRBJ2-7, with TRBD2 identical over 7 bases. V dropped 1 base and J dropped 3; count of bases not matched to a gene: 10. CDR1 SGHDT and CDR2 YYEEEE come from the germline V gene. This CDR3 spans 16 amino acids. The CDR3 DNA sequence: TGTGCCAGCAGCTTGTGGCCGGGACTATTATTCTACGAGCAGTACGTC. It specifies CASSLWPGLLFYEQYV.

This clonotype has a handful of counts. V and J are TRBV6-5 and TRBJ2-7, with 7 positions matching TRBD1. Germline CDR1 reads MNHEY; CDR2 reads SVGAGI. The CDR3 sequence is 13 residues long. Trimming removed 5 bases from V and 1 base from J; junction bases left unmatched: 2. For the CDR3, the DNA is TGTGCCAGCAGTAAGGACAGGTCCTACGAGCAGTACGTC. This encodes CASSKDRSYEQYV.

There are a few counts of this clonotype. This sequence joins TRBV6-2 or TRBV6-3 and TRBJ1-1; D unclear. The CDR3 runs to 15 residues. Trimming shortened V by 2 bases and J by 1 base, and 11 bases separated the two germline ends. Germline V gene data show CDR1 as MNHEY and CDR2 as SVGEGT. The CDR3 DNA sequence: TGTGCCAGCAGTTACGGTCGACACCGGAACACTGAAGCTTTCTTT. Protein sequence: CASSYGRHRNTEAFF.

This clonotype was found many times. The chain joins TRBV7-6 to TRBJ1-1; D is ambiguous. This CDR3 contains 13 residues. The ends were cut back, 8 bases at V and 1 base at J, with 11 bases in the middle. Per germline, CDR1 SGHVS and CDR2 FNYEAQ. The CDR3, as DNA: TGTGCCAGCCTCGGCGCCTCGAACACTGAAGCTTTCTTT. As protein: CASLGASNTEAFF.

The V call is TRBV29-1, the J call TRBJ2-3; 10 nucleotides match TRBD2. CDR3 length equals 14 residues. The germline V gene encodes CDR1 SQVTM and CDR2 ANQGSEA. V lost 6 bases and J lost 2; bases outside the gene matches: 5. The CDR3 loop reads CSVSSGGVTDTQYF. CDR3 in DNA: TGCAGCGTCTCTAGCGGGGGAGTCACAGATACGCAGTATTTT.

V gene TRBV6-6 combines with J gene TRBJ1-5; no definite D call. The CDR3 loop spans 13 amino acids. V lost 5 bases, J lost 6 bases, and 11 bases lay in between. CDR1 is MNHNY, CDR2 SVGAGI, per germline (reference sequence). The CDR3 protein is CASSRLGTQPQHF. The DNA for the CDR3 is TGTGCCAGCAGTCGATTAGGAACTCAGCCCCAGCATTTT.

This clonotype was picked up many times. The V and J genes are TRBV29-1 and TRBJ2-6; D possibly corresponds to TRBD2 (6 bases). Per germline, CDR1 SQVTM and CDR2 ANQGSEA. Trimming left V 4 bases short and J 2 bases short, with 6 bases between. The CDR3 has 13 residues. CDR3 in DNA: TGCAGCGTTGGGACTACTGGGGCCAACGTCCTGACTTTC. This encodes CSVGTTGANVLTF.

V is TRBV29-1 and J is TRBJ2-2; no definite D call. Germline V gives CDR1 SQVTM, CDR2 ANQGSEA. There are 15 residues in the CDR3. Between the trimmed V and J ends, which lost 1 base and 1 base, there was a span of 10 bases. In DNA form, the CDR3 reads TGCAGCGTTGAAGTGTTAGGGCAGAACACCGGGGAGCTGTTTTTT. Protein sequence: CSVEVLGQNTGELFF.

This sequence joins TRBV11-2 and TRBJ2-7; TRBD1 matches at 8 bases. V shed 5 bases, J shed 3 bases, and the junction held 6 bases outside the gene matches. Germline CDR1 and CDR2: SGHAT and FQNNGV. The length of the CDR3 is 14 residues. CDR3 loop: CASSPRQGFYEQYF. The CDR3 DNA is TGTGCCAGCAGCCCCCGACAGGGGTTCTACGAGCAGTACTTC.

This clonotype was seen at least ten times. The V call is TRBV28, the J call TRBJ1-1; 9 bases agree with TRBD1. Germline V lookup: CDR1 MDHEN, CDR2 SYDVKM. The CDR3 is 17 amino acids. The V and J ends lost 5 bases and 6 bases, in that order; junction bases with no gene match: 16. CDR3 sequence reads: CASSPGAGQGKSPEAFF. In DNA form, the CDR3 reads TGTGCCAGCAGTCCAGGGGCGGGACAGGGAAAAAGTCCTGAAGCTTTCTTT.

The CDR3 loop is CASSLQSGGTQGTQYF. DNA of the CDR3: TGTGCCAGCAGCTTACAAAGCGGGGGGACTCAGGGGACCCAGTACTTC. This chain connects TRBV7-2 to TRBJ2-5; 9 positions match TRBD2. The CDR3 is 16 residues long. V gave up 2 bases and J gave up 7 bases; unmatched junction bases: 11. Looked up from germline, CDR1 is SGHTA and CDR2 is FQGNSA.

This clonotype has just a few counts. The CDR3 coding sequence is TGCGCCAGCAGCTTGCGGGGACAGGGGGGGTTCACTGAAGCTTTCTTT. This sequence encodes CASSLRGQGGFTEAFF. The V gene is TRBV5-1, the J gene TRBJ1-1; 11 bases are shared with TRBD1. The CDR3 loop spans 16 amino acids. V gave up 1 base and J gave up 4 bases; unmatched junction bases: 6. CDR1 and CDR2 from the germline V gene are SGHRS and YFSETQ.

This clonotype was counted a few times. V and J are TRBV10-3 and TRBJ1-5; D not resolved. Germline lookup yields CDR1 ENHRY and CDR2 SYGVKD. The CDR3 runs 10 residues. V was shortened by 10 bases and J by 5 bases, with 6 bases between the two germline ends. The CDR3 coding sequence is TGTGCCACCCCCTATCAGCCCCAGCATTTT. The encoded protein is CATPYQPQHF.

The rearrangement joins TRBV9 to TRBJ1-2, with a tentative D call TRBD1 (5 bases). Germline-derived CDR1 and CDR2 are SGDLS and YYNGEE. V lost 6 bases and J 2 bases, leaving 17 bases between the germline ends. The CDR3 runs 15 residues. CDR3 nucleotide sequence: TGTGCCAGCACCCGCTGGGACGGAGACAACTATGGCTACACCTTC. Residues: CASTRWDGDNYGYTF.

The rearrangement links TRBV18 to TRBJ2-2; no clear D gene. The V and J ends lost 3 bases and 1 base respectively, with 9 bases between them. The CDR3 has 15 residues. The germline CDR1 and CDR2 sequences are KGHSH and LQKENI. The CDR3 loop reads CASSPRNGNTGELFF. CDR3 in DNA: TGTGCCAGCTCACCGAGGAACGGGAACACCGGGGAGCTGTTTTTT.

This clonotype was recorded a few times. The rearrangement uses TRBV5-1 and TRBJ2-3; a possible D gene is TRBD1 (6 bases). The CDR3 covers 14 residues. Germline loops: CDR1 SGHRS, CDR2 YFSETQ. The ends were cut back, 4 bases at V and 2 bases at J, with 11 bases in the middle. The chain's CDR3 is CASSTGQSTDTQYF. In nucleotides, the CDR3 is TGCGCCAGCAGCACCGGACAGTCCACAGATACGCAGTATTTT.

The rearrangement uses TRBV4-1 and TRBJ2-3, with 14 positions matching TRBD2. This CDR3 is 17 amino acids long. The germline V gene has CDR1 MGHRA and CDR2 YSYEKL. V lost 2 bases and J lost 1; bases outside the gene matches: 2. CDR3 coding DNA: TGCGCCAGCAGCCAAAAGGGACTAGCGGGGGGCACAGATACGCAGTATTTT. Encoded protein: CASSQKGLAGGTDTQYF.

The chain carries TRBV4-1 and TRBJ2-1, with D hard to call. Germline loops: CDR1 MGHRA, CDR2 YSYEKL. V was clipped by 1 base and J by 7 bases, with 20 bases between them. This CDR3 is built from 17 residues. CDR3 loop: CASSQVSEVFGANEQFF. For the CDR3, the DNA is TGCGCCAGCAGCCAAGTGTCGGAAGTCTTCGGTGCGAATGAGCAGTTCTTC.

The V call is TRBV5-1, the J call TRBJ2-7; D could derive from TRBD1 or TRBD2 (5 bases each). The CDR3 contains 14 residues. Trimming shortened V by 0 bases and J by 3 bases, and 10 bases separated the two germline ends. Per germline, CDR1 SGHRS and CDR2 YFSETQ. The CDR3 protein is CASSLGGSLYEQYF. CDR3 coding DNA: TGCGCCAGCAGCTTGGGGGGGTCCCTCTACGAGCAGTACTTC. The full variable domain, in which reference TRBV5-1 and TRBJ2-7 provide the parts outside the CDR3, is KAGVTQTPRYLIKTRGQQVTLSCSPISGHRSVSWYQQTPGQGLQFLFEYFSETQRNKGNFPGRFSGRQFSNSRSEMNVSTLELGDSALYLCASSLGGSLYEQYFGPGTRLTVT.